Listed below are T cell receptor beta chains from one sample, sequenced in a study of blood T cell repertoires in COVID-19. Produced via immunoSEQ multiplex PCR; TCRdb's table is partial and in-frame only. Of about 150,000 clones listed, 80% are singletons. The sample taken for sequencing was peripheral blood. These receptors came from a man aged 55 to 70 with acute or convalescent COVID-19. CDR3s include the opening cysteine and the closing phenylalanine or tryptophan. A D gene is named only where the DNA matches it firmly. Expanded clones get a size class; other rows say once, few or many, or leave the size out.

d_gene: TRBD1; j_gene: TRBJ1-2; abundance: -; v_gene: TRBV6-1; CDR3nt: TGTGCCAGCAGTGACCCGGGACAGGGCCTAAACTATGGCTACACCTTC; CDR3aa: CASSDPGQGLNYGYTF
d_gene: -; j_gene: TRBJ2-1; abundance: -; v_gene: TRBV18; CDR3nt: TGTGCCAGCTCACCCGAGGGAAGTAAGCAGTTCTTC; CDR3aa: CASSPEGSKQFF
d_gene: -; j_gene: TRBJ2-1; abundance: -; v_gene: TRBV9; CDR3nt: TGTGCCAGCAGCGCAGGCCCGGGGGTATACAATGAGCAGTTCTTC; CDR3aa: CASSAGPGVYNEQFF
d_gene: TRBD1; j_gene: TRBJ1-2; abundance: -; v_gene: TRBV28; CDR3nt: TGTGCCAGCAGTACCTCCCCGGGACAGGGCCGTTATGGCTACACCTTC; CDR3aa: CASSTSPGQGRYGYTF
d_gene: -; j_gene: TRBJ1-1; abundance: -; v_gene: TRBV19; CDR3nt: TGTGCCAGTCGAAAGGGGGGGGAGGCTTTCTTT; CDR3aa: CASRKGGEAFF
d_gene: -; j_gene: TRBJ2-7; abundance: -; v_gene: TRBV5-4; CDR3nt: TGTGCCAGCAGCCGTGGGGCTACGAGCTCCTACGAGCAGTACTTC; CDR3aa: CASSRGATSSYEQYF
d_gene: TRBD1; j_gene: TRBJ1-2; abundance: -; v_gene: TRBV6-6; CDR3nt: TGTGCCAGCTATACCGGGACAGGGGGTGGCTACACCTTC; CDR3aa: CASYTGTGGGYTF
d_gene: -; j_gene: TRBJ1-6; abundance: few; v_gene: TRBV4-2; CDR3nt: TGTGCCAGCAGCCCGGAAGCAGGGGCTAATTCACCCCTCCACTTT; CDR3aa: CASSPEAGANSPLHF
d_gene: TRBD1; j_gene: TRBJ2-2; abundance: once; v_gene: TRBV5-1; CDR3nt: TGCGCCAGCAGCCGGGACAGGGGAGGATCGAACGGGGAGCTGTTTTTT; CDR3aa: CASSRDRGGSNGELFF
d_gene: -; j_gene: TRBJ1-2; abundance: few; v_gene: TRBV5-3; CDR3nt: TGTGCCAGAAGCTGGGGTAGAGGACTGCATAACTATGGCTACACCTTC; CDR3aa: CARSWGRGLHNYGYTF
d_gene: -; j_gene: TRBJ1-6; abundance: -; v_gene: TRBV19; CDR3nt: TGTGCCAGTAGTCTAGGTCGACAGGCTGGATCACCCCTCCACTTT; CDR3aa: CASSLGRQAGSPLHF
d_gene: TRBD1; j_gene: TRBJ2-5; abundance: -; v_gene: TRBV28; CDR3nt: TGTGCCAGCAGTCACGGGACAGGGGGCCAAGAGACCCAGTACTTC; CDR3aa: CASSHGTGGQETQYF
d_gene: -; j_gene: TRBJ1-1; abundance: once; v_gene: TRBV12-3/TRBV12-4; CDR3nt: TGTGCCAGCACCCGGTTGAACACTGAAGCTTTCTTT; CDR3aa: CASTRLNTEAFF
d_gene: -; j_gene: TRBJ2-5; abundance: -; v_gene: TRBV6-2/TRBV6-3; CDR3nt: TGTGCCAGCAGTTACCCCCCCCAGAATATGAGGAAGACCCAGTACTTC; CDR3aa: CASSYPPQNMRKTQYF
d_gene: TRBD1; j_gene: TRBJ1-3; abundance: -; v_gene: TRBV4-1; CDR3nt: TGCGCCAGCAGCCTAGCAGACAGGGCTGGAAACACCATATATTTT; CDR3aa: CASSLADRAGNTIYF
d_gene: TRBD1; j_gene: TRBJ1-1; abundance: -; v_gene: TRBV9; CDR3nt: TGTGCCAGCAGCGAGGGACAGGGAACTGAAGCTTTCTTT; CDR3aa: CASSEGQGTEAFF
d_gene: TRBD1; j_gene: TRBJ2-2; abundance: once; v_gene: TRBV19; CDR3nt: TGTGCCAGCCGGGACAGAGTATCCGGGGAGCTGTTTTTT; CDR3aa: CASRDRVSGELFF
d_gene: TRBD2; j_gene: TRBJ2-7; abundance: -; v_gene: TRBV11-2; CDR3nt: TGTGCCAGCAGCTTTACCGGGCTAGCGGGGCGGGAGCAGTACTTC; CDR3aa: CASSFTGLAGREQYF
d_gene: TRBD2; j_gene: TRBJ2-3; abundance: -; v_gene: TRBV27; CDR3nt: TGTGCCAGCAGTTTAAGGACTAGCGGAATCCCTAGCACAGATACGCAGTATTTT; CDR3aa: CASSLRTSGIPSTDTQYF
d_gene: TRBD2; j_gene: TRBJ2-1; abundance: once; v_gene: TRBV9; CDR3nt: TGTGCCAGCAGCTTCGGGACTAGCGGCAACAATGAGCAGTTCTTC; CDR3aa: CASSFGTSGNNEQFF
d_gene: -; j_gene: TRBJ1-1; abundance: -; v_gene: TRBV30; CDR3nt: TGTGCCTGGAAGGCGGGACTCTCGAACACTGAAGCTTTCTTT; CDR3aa: CAWKAGLSNTEAFF
d_gene: -; j_gene: TRBJ2-1; abundance: -; v_gene: TRBV7-2; CDR3nt: TGTGCCACCCAGGCGGGCCCTGACAATGAGCAGTTCTTC; CDR3aa: CATQAGPDNEQFF
d_gene: -; j_gene: TRBJ2-1; abundance: -; v_gene: TRBV20-1; CDR3nt: TGCAGTGCTAGACAGGTACGAGAGCAGTTCTTC; CDR3aa: CSARQVREQFF
d_gene: -; j_gene: TRBJ2-2; abundance: -; v_gene: TRBV7-6; CDR3nt: TGTGCCAGCAGCTTAAGGCGGCACGTGAACACCGGGGAGCTGTTTTTT; CDR3aa: CASSLRRHVNTGELFF
d_gene: TRBD2; j_gene: TRBJ2-2; abundance: -; v_gene: TRBV7-2; CDR3nt: TGTGCCAGCAGCTCTAGCGGGAGTAGCACCGGGGAGCTGTTTTTT; CDR3aa: CASSSSGSSTGELFF